The sequence of this T cell receptor beta chain was determined in a study of cytomegalovirus exposure and HLA in healthy donors. J gave up 3 bases and V 2 bases, and 3 bases lay outside the gene matches. CDR3 length: 15 residues. Germline V gene data show CDR1 as MNHEY and CDR2 as SMNVEV (reference sequence). Regarding the study as a whole: Equally common other TCR beta chains were less clonally expanded than HLA-associated ones, a later analysis found. TCR beta chain V- and J-gene trimming was linked, in a later analysis, to a missense variant in DCLRE1C. Some V segments could not be told apart, so they were left out, TRBV6-2 and TRBV6-3 among them. Some highly shared sequence variants likely arose as a pipeline artifact.

Vbeta (60) and Jbeta (13) primers were used in the PCR. Sequencing used immunoSEQ multiplex PCR; TCRdb keeps in-frame clones, though not all of them. The table has some 170,000 clones, just over 75% seen once. Concerning this clone: What it binds is unknown.

Material for sequencing was PBMCs. The origin of this receptor is a woman aged 40 to 50 in good health and CMV-seronegative. The rearrangement links TRBV27 to TRBJ2-7, with 11 bases that match TRBD2. The CDR3 bases are TGTGCCAGCAGTTTAGGGACTAGCGGCTACTACGAGCAGTACTTC. As protein: CASSLGTSGYYEQYF.